Each of the 31 T cell receptor beta chains below was sequenced from the same sample in a study of beta chain features in type 1 diabetes. The study's findings and limits: Significant though moderate, a shortening of TCRB CDR3s appeared in all four CD4+ subsets of Type 1 diabetes patients.

Their recognized antigens are unknown. Every bit of the isolated RNA underwent reverse transcription, so sequencing read expressed TCRB transcripts. Sequenced by immunoSEQ multiplex PCR; TCRdb stores in-frame clones only, minus some. The sample shows about 340,000 clones, 13% of them seen only once. The source material was naive CD4+ T cells from blood. Receptor source: a woman aged 18-30 years with type 1 diabetes.

The chain uses TRBV4-2 and TRBJ1-4; 8 bases match TRBD1. The germline CDR1 and CDR2 sequences are LGHNA and YNFKEQ. V lost 4 bases to trimming and J lost 4 bases; unmatched junction nucleotides: 14. This CDR3 has 18 amino acids. CDR3 bases: TGTGCCAGCAGCCCGGACAGGGCTGAAGCCCTGCGTAATGAAAAACTGTTTTTT. It yields the protein CASSPDRAEALRNEKLFF.

This clone was counted between two and nine times. The J gene is TRBJ2-3, the V gene TRBV12-5; 10 bases are a match to TRBD2. The ends lost 3 bases at V and 4 bases at J; junction bases unmatched: 7. This CDR3 comprises 16 residues. Germline CDR1 reads LGHNT; CDR2 reads FRNRAP. The CDR3 DNA reads as TGTGCTAGTGGTTTCGGTCTAGCGGGAGTCGCAGATACGCAGTATTTT. Protein: CASGFGLAGVADTQYF. Combining the CDR3 with reference TRBV12-5 and TRBJ2-3 gives the whole variable domain DARVTQTPRHKVTEMGQEVTMRCQPILGHNTVFWYRQTMMQGLELLAYFRNRAPLDDSGMPKDRFSAEMPDATLATLKIQPSEPRDSAVYFCASGFGLAGVADTQYFGPGTRLTVL.

This clone has a handful of counts. The chain combines TRBV30 with TRBJ2-3, with no clear D. With 6 bases removed from V and 2 bases from J, the gap between germline ends came to 12 bases. CDR3 length: 13 amino acids. From germline, CDR1 is GTSNPN and CDR2 SVGIG (reference sequence). CDR3 coding DNA: TGTGCCTGCGCGCAGGAAGTCACAGATACGCAGTATTTT. Protein: CACAQEVTDTQYF.

In DNA, the CDR3 is TGTGCCAGCAGCGTAGGGCTGGCGGGAGGCCAGATAAACACCGGGGAGCTGTTTTTT. This sequence encodes CASSVGLAGGQINTGELFF. V and J are TRBV9 and TRBJ2-2; 8 nucleotides align to TRBD2. Germline assignment: CDR1 SGDLS and CDR2 YYNGEE. CDR3 length: 19 amino acids. Trimming cost V 0 bases and J 2 bases; bases outside gene matches: 12.

The genes are TRBV7-9 and TRBJ2-1, with 9 nucleotides matching TRBD2. The CDR3 consists of 14 residues. The V gene's germline CDR1 is SEHNR and CDR2 FQNEAQ (reference sequence). The V segment lost 6 bases and the J segment 6 bases; nucleotides outside the gene matches: 6. CDR3 amino acids: CASSGSGGINEQFF. In DNA, the CDR3 is TGTGCCAGCAGTGGGAGCGGGGGGATCAATGAGCAGTTCTTC. The whole variable domain, remainder taken from reference TRBV7-9 and TRBJ2-1, is DTGVSQNPRHKITKRGQNVTFRCDPISEHNRLYWYRQTLGQGPEFLTYFQNEAQLEKSRLLSDRFSAERPKGSFSTLEIQRTEQGDSAMYLCASSGSGGINEQFFGPGTRLTVL.

The chain uses TRBV18 and TRBJ2-2; unclear D gene. Deletions cut 2 bases from V and 6 bases from J, with 13 bases between. CDR1 is KGHSH, CDR2 LQKENI, per germline. This CDR3 has 15 residues. The CDR3: CASSPIIDNSGELFF. In nucleotides, the CDR3 is TGTGCCAGCTCACCAATCATAGACAACTCCGGGGAGCTGTTTTTT.

This clone was observed a handful of times. V usage is TRBV9 and J usage is TRBJ1-2; TRBD1 agrees at 10 bases. Germline V gene data show CDR1 as SGDLS and CDR2 as YYNGEE. This CDR3 is 16 amino acids long. Trimming at V came to 4 bases and at J to 6 bases, leaving 12 bases not matched to a gene. The CDR3 DNA reads as TGTGCCAGCAGCATTCGAGGGACAGGGGTTTCCCATGGCTACACCTTC. Its translation is CASSIRGTGVSHGYTF. The full variable domain, completed using reference TRBV9 and TRBJ1-2, is DSGVTQTPKHLITATGQRVTLRCSPRSGDLSVYWYQQSLDQGLQFLIQYYNGEERAKGNILERFSAQQFPDLHSELNLSSLELGDSALYFCASSIRGTGVSHGYTFGSGTRLTVV.

This clone has just a few counts. CDR3 sequence reads: CASGLSAGGKYNEQFF. The CDR3 DNA sequence: TGTGCTAGTGGTTTGTCCGCGGGAGGAAAATACAATGAGCAGTTCTTC. The V call is TRBV12-5, the J call TRBJ2-1; TRBD2 matches 8 bases. The CDR3 sequence is 16 residues long. After removal of 2 bases from V and 4 bases from J, the junction contained 7 bases not matched to a gene. Germline values: CDR1 LGHNT, CDR2 FRNRAP.

The chain is built from TRBV5-1 and TRBJ1-5, with 9 nucleotides matching TRBD1. The CDR3 runs 16 residues. The germline gives CDR1 SGHRS, CDR2 YFSETQ. J was trimmed by 5 bases and V by 0 bases; bases with no gene match: 6. This CDR3 reads CASSLDPGQGHQPQHF. As DNA, the CDR3 is TGCGCCAGCAGCTTGGATCCGGGACAGGGTCATCAGCCCCAGCATTTT.

The chain combines TRBV2 with TRBJ1-5; TRBD1 matches at 11 bases. The CDR3 sequence is 14 residues long. V lost 6 bases to trimming and J lost 6 bases; unmatched junction nucleotides: 4. Germline assignment: CDR1 SNHLY and CDR2 FYNNEI. The CDR3 sequence: CASSGQGAIQPQHF. CDR3 sequence (DNA): TGTGCCAGCAGCGGACAGGGGGCGATTCAGCCCCAGCATTTT.

The gene calls are TRBV10-3 and TRBJ2-1; 7 nucleotides match TRBD1. Germline CDR1 is ENHRY and CDR2 is SYGVKD. Trimming cost V 10 bases and J 2 bases; bases outside gene matches: 5. CDR3 length equals 13 residues. The CDR3 DNA follows: TGTGCCACCGGGGACAGTCCCTACAATGAGCAGTTCTTC. This translates into CATGDSPYNEQFF.

The rearrangement links TRBV27 to TRBJ2-1; 7 bases match TRBD2. Germline loops: CDR1 MNHEY, CDR2 SMNVEV (reference sequence). The CDR3 covers 15 residues. V gave up 3 bases and J gave up 2 bases; unmatched junction bases: 4. CDR3 amino acids: CASSFRGGTYNEQFF. The DNA for the CDR3 is TGTGCCAGCAGTTTCCGCGGGGGTACCTACAATGAGCAGTTCTTC.

In regard to this clone: Other DNA sequences in this sample translate to the same CDR3. The V call is TRBV28, the J call TRBJ1-1; 9 bases map to TRBD1. Losses at the gene ends were 5 bases for V and 5 bases for J; bases not matched to a gene: 3. Looked up from germline, CDR1 is MDHEN and CDR2 is SYDVKM. The CDR3 covers 13 residues. The CDR3 reads CASSPGQGTEAFF. The DNA for the CDR3 is TGTGCCAGCAGTCCAGGACAGGGGACTGAAGCTTTCTTT.

The rearrangement joins TRBV4-1 to TRBJ2-3, with TRBD2 identical over 12 bases. Looked up from germline, CDR1 is MGHRA and CDR2 is YSYEKL. V dropped 1 base and J dropped 2; count of bases not matched to a gene: 7. The CDR3 length is 18 residues. The CDR3 DNA reads TGCGCCAGCAGCCAAGTCCTGCTAGCGGGAGGGAACACAGATACGCAGTATTTT. Translating it yields CASSQVLLAGGNTDTQYF.

This clone was counted only a few times. V gene TRBV28 combines with J gene TRBJ2-2; unclear D gene. Germline V gives CDR1 MDHEN, CDR2 SYDVKM. The CDR3 totals 12 residues. The ends were cut back, 3 bases at V and 5 bases at J, with 4 bases in the middle. CDR3 nucleotide sequence: TGTGCCAGCAGTTTGGCAACCGGGGAGCTGTTTTTT. It is translated as CASSLATGELFF.

The chain couples TRBV9 to TRBJ2-5, with 7 bases aligning to TRBD2. This CDR3 comprises 14 residues. Germline V lookup: CDR1 SGDLS, CDR2 YYNGEE. With 2 bases clipped from V and 8 bases from J, the junction kept 9 bases outside the gene matches. This CDR3 reads CASSVYSGEGTQYF. In nucleotides, the CDR3 is TGTGCCAGCAGCGTTTACTCCGGGGAGGGCACCCAGTACTTC.

A few counts support this clone. The chain employs TRBV14 and TRBJ2-3, with no clear D. V lost 0 bases, J lost 3 bases, and 4 bases lay in between. CDR3 length: 13 amino acids. CDR1 is SGHDN and CDR2 is FVKESK in the germline V gene. DNA of the CDR3: TGTGCCAGCAGCCAAGATCGGACAGATACGCAGTATTTT. This sequence encodes CASSQDRTDTQYF.

V gene TRBV6-1 combines with J gene TRBJ1-1; D remains ambiguous. The CDR3 has 16 residues. V lost 0 bases and J lost 1, with 12 bases in between. Germline assignment: CDR1 MNHNS and CDR2 SASEGT. CDR3 region: CASSEARAAGNTEAFF. CDR3 bases: TGTGCCAGCAGTGAAGCGCGGGCAGCGGGGAACACTGAAGCTTTCTTT.

This chain connects TRBV19 to TRBJ2-1, with 14 bases aligning to TRBD2. Germline V lookup: CDR1 LNHDA, CDR2 SQIVND (reference sequence). Germline trimming cut 4 bases from V and 7 bases from J; bases unmatched to any gene: 12. This CDR3 has 18 amino acids. The CDR3 DNA reads as TGTGCCAGTAGTAGCGCCGGGACTAGCGGGAGAACGTGGAATGAGCAGTTCTTC. Its translation is CASSSAGTSGRTWNEQFF.

This clone has just a few counts. V usage is TRBV9 and J usage is TRBJ2-6; 7 bases agree with TRBD1. CDR1 is SGDLS, CDR2 YYNGEE, per germline. CDR3 size: 19 residues. V lost 3 bases and J lost 0; bases outside the gene matches: 12. CDR3 sequence: CASSAAPGQQISGANVLTF. The DNA of the CDR3 is TGTGCCAGCAGCGCCGCACCGGGACAGCAGATCTCTGGGGCCAACGTCCTGACTTTC.

The chain carries TRBV7-3 and TRBJ2-3; 7 bases match TRBD1. With 2 bases clipped from V and 0 bases from J, the junction kept 2 bases outside the gene matches. The CDR3 totals 15 residues. Looked up from germline, CDR1 is SGHTA and CDR2 is FQGTGA. The CDR3 loop is CASSLQGQSTDTQYF. The CDR3, as DNA: TGTGCCAGCAGCTTACAGGGACAGAGCACAGATACGCAGTATTTT. The whole variable domain, remainder taken from reference TRBV7-3 and TRBJ2-3, is GAGVSQTPSNKVTEKGKYVELRCDPISGHTALYWYRQSLGQGPEFLIYFQGTGAADDSGLPNDRFFAVRPEGSVSTLKIQRTERGDSAVYLCASSLQGQSTDTQYFGPGTRLTVL.

Comment on this clone: The same CDR3 also results from other DNA sequences found in this sample. This chain uses TRBV11-2 with TRBJ2-5; no definite D call. V lost 2 bases to trimming and J lost 5 bases, with 3 bases between them. The germline V gene encodes CDR1 SGHAT and CDR2 FQNNGV. This CDR3 is built from 11 residues. The CDR3: CASSLSETQYF. The CDR3 DNA follows: TGTGCCAGCAGCTTATCGGAGACCCAGTACTTC.

The chain uses TRBV28 and TRBJ1-5; a possible D gene is TRBD1 (6 bases). V lost 6 bases to trimming and J lost 0 bases, with 15 bases between them. Germline V gives CDR1 MDHEN, CDR2 SYDVKM. The CDR3 runs to 16 residues. CDR3: CASRPGTPYSNQPQHF. The CDR3, as DNA: TGTGCCAGCAGACCCGGGACACCCTATAGCAATCAGCCCCAGCATTTT.

This clone was counted a few times. The chain employs TRBV28 and TRBJ1-2; D may be TRBD1 (6 bases). This CDR3 is 14 amino acids long. V was shortened by 7 bases and J by 3 bases, with 15 bases between the two germline ends. Germline-derived CDR1 and CDR2 are MDHEN and SYDVKM. The CDR3 DNA sequence: TGTGCCAGCACCTATGGGGGGGCGGACTATGGCTACACCTTC. Translation gives CASTYGGADYGYTF.

This clone occurred a few times. The gene calls are TRBV5-1 and TRBJ2-5; perhaps TRBD1 as D (6 bases). V was shortened by 6 bases and J by 5 bases, with 8 bases between the two germline ends. The length of the CDR3 is 11 residues. Germline V gene lookup returns CDR1 SGHRS and CDR2 YFSETQ. The CDR3 coding sequence is TGCGCCAGCACAGGGGCCGAGACCCAGTACTTC. The encoded protein is CASTGAETQYF.

This clone occurred a few times. The chain couples TRBV4-2 to TRBJ2-1; TRBD2 matches 11 bases. Losses at the gene ends were 4 bases for V and 1 base for J; bases not matched to a gene: 18. CDR3 length: 21 amino acids. Germline values: CDR1 LGHNA, CDR2 YNFKEQ. This CDR3 is CASSLRLAGWGRAVSYNEQFF. In nucleotides, the CDR3 is TGTGCCAGCAGCCTGAGACTAGCGGGATGGGGTCGGGCGGTTTCCTACAATGAGCAGTTCTTC.

In its sample, this clone was seen a few times. This rearrangement joins TRBV6-1 to TRBJ2-5; D ambiguous. This CDR3 comprises 11 residues. The germline gives CDR1 MNHNS, CDR2 SASEGT. Trimming pared 8 bases from V and 4 bases from J, leaving 8 bases between. CDR3 in DNA: TGTGCCAGCTCCGCCGGAGAGACCCAGTACTTC. It specifies CASSAGETQYF.

This clone was counted at least ten times. The J gene is TRBJ2-7, the V gene TRBV23-1; TRBD2 matches at 9 bases. TRBV23-1 is an ORF, with its function uncertain. The J segment lost 2 bases and the V segment lost 7 bases, leaving 6 bases of the junction unmatched. The CDR3 spans 14 residues. The CDR3 sequence is CASTLAGPTYEQYF. DNA for the CDR3: TGCGCCAGCACGCTAGCGGGACCGACCTACGAGCAGTACTTC.

A few counts support this clone. The chain recombines TRBV28 with TRBJ2-2; 7 nucleotides match TRBD1. Germline CDR1 is MDHEN and CDR2 is SYDVKM. The ends lost 6 bases at V and 6 bases at J; junction bases unmatched: 4. The CDR3 totals 13 residues. The DNA for the CDR3 is TGTGCCAGCAGCCGGACAGGCGCCGGGGAGCTGTTTTTT. Its protein product is CASSRTGAGELFF.

The chain links TRBV27 to TRBJ2-1; D may be TRBD2 (6 bases). Trimming pared 3 bases from V and 5 bases from J, leaving 14 bases between. The CDR3 consists of 15 residues. Germline V gene data show CDR1 as MNHEY and CDR2 as SMNVEV (reference sequence). This CDR3 reads CASSFRLVGDNEQFF. The CDR3 DNA follows: TGTGCCAGCAGTTTCCGACTAGTGGGGGACAATGAGCAGTTCTTC.

The sample holds a few counts of this clone. The CDR3: CASSLGSRDTIYF. The CDR3 DNA follows: TGTGCCAGCAGCTTGGGATCAAGAGACACCATATATTTT. The chain is built from TRBV5-6 and TRBJ1-3, with D unresolved. Germline-derived CDR1 and CDR2 are SGHDT and YYEEEE. The CDR3 runs to 13 residues. Trimming took 0 bases from V and 8 from J, leaving 9 bases between them.